The clone carrying this T cell receptor beta chain was seen a few times. What it recognizes is unknown. Once obtained from cultured CD4+ T cells, the DNA was sequenced using the Oncomine TCR Beta short-read assay. TCRdb passed the PCR reads through MiXCR, listing each CDR3 protein once. Of about 20,000 distinct CDR3 sequences listed, about 60% are singletons. Sample treatment: approximately 10-day PBMC culture with coronavirus spike peptide pools or control peptides (ViraFEST assay). V dropped 5 bases and J dropped 4; count of bases not matched to a gene: 8. The germline gives CDR1 SSHAT, CDR2 FNYEAQ (reference sequence). The CDR3 totals 15 residues. This record belongs to a study of vaccination and CD4 T cells after COVID-19. Study-wide points: Spike mono-reactivity was found in 304 of 307 vaccine-specific clones from convalescent patients.

This chain joins TRBV7-7 and TRBJ2-7; 10 nucleotides agree with TRBD1. The specimen sequenced was CD4+ T cells from blood, cultured in vitro. This clonotype was obtained from a human donor who had recovered from COVID-19. Written as DNA, the CDR3 is TGTGCCAGCAGCCCCGGGACAGGGGATATTTACGAGCAGTACTTC. This codes for CASSPGTGDIYEQYF.